This T cell receptor beta chain was recorded in a study of blood T cell repertoires in COVID-19. Overall study: PBMCs, B-cell-depleted T cells, or T cells were the source of the cDNA or gDNA that made up the material.

Original data processing: Amplification with reference gene primers provided the estimates of nucleated cell counts. The method was immunoSEQ multiplex PCR; TCRdb's version includes in-frame clones alone and lacks a portion of them. V and J calls and clone size are copied from that table; D and trimming were computed from the DNA. The sample comprises 220,000 or so clones, around 84% of which are singletons, and approximately 6.6% rests with the top ten. Cohort 3 donors counted as recovered after two negative PCRs, clearance, or resolved symptoms. The ends were cut back, 3 bases at V and 7 bases at J, with 22 bases in the middle. CDR1 and CDR2 (germline): MDHEN, SYDVKM. CDR3 size: 18 residues. This clone has a single count.

Sequenced material: PBMCs or T cells enriched from blood (not recorded which). The chain has TRBV28 and TRBJ1-6; weak D call: TRBD1 (5 bases). The sequence came from a woman in her forties who had recovered from COVID-19. The CDR3 loop reads CASSFYKYLVQENSPLHF. The CDR3, as DNA: TGTGCCAGCAGTTTTTATAAATACTTGGTACAGGAAAATTCACCCCTCCACTTT.